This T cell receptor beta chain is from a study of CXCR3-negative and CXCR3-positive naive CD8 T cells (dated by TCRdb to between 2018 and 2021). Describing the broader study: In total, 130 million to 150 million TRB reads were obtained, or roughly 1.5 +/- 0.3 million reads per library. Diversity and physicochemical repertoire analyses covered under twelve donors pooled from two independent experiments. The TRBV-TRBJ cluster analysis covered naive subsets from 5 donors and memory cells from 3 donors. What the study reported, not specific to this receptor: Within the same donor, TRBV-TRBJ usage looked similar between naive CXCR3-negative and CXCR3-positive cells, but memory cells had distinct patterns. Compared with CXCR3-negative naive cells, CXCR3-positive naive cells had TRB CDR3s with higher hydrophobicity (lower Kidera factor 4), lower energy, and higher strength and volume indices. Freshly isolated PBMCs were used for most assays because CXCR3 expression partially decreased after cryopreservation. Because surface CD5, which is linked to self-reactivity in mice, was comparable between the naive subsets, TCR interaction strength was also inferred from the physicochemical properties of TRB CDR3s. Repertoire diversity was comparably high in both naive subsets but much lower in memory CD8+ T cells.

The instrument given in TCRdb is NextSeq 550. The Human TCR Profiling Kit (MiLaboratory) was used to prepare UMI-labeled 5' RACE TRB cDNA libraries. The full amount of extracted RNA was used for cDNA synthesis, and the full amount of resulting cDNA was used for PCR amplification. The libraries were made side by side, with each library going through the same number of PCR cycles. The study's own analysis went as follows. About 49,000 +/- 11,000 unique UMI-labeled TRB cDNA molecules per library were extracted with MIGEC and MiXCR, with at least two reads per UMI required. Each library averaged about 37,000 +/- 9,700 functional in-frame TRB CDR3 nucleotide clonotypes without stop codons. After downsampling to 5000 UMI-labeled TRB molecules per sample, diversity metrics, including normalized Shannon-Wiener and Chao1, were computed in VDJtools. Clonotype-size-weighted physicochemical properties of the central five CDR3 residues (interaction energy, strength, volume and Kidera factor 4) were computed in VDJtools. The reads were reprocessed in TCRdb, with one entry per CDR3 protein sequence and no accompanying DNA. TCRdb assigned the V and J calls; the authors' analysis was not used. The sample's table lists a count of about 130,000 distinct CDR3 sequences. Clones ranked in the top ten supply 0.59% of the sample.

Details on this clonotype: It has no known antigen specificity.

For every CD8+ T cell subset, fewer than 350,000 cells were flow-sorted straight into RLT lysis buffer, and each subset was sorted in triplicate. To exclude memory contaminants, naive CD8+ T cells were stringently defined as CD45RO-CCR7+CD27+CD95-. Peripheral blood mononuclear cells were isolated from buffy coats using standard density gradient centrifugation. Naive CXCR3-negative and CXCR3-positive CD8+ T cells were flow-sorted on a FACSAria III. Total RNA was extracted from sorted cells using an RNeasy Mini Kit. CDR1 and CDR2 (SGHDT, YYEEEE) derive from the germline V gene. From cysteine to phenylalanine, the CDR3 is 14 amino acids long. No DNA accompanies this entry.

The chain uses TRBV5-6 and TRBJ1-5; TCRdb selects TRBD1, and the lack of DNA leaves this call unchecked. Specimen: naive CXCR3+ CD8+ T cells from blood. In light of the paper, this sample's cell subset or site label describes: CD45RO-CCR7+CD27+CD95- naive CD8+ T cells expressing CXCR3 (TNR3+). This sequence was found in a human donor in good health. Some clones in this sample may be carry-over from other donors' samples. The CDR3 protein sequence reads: CASSLAGGGQPQHF.